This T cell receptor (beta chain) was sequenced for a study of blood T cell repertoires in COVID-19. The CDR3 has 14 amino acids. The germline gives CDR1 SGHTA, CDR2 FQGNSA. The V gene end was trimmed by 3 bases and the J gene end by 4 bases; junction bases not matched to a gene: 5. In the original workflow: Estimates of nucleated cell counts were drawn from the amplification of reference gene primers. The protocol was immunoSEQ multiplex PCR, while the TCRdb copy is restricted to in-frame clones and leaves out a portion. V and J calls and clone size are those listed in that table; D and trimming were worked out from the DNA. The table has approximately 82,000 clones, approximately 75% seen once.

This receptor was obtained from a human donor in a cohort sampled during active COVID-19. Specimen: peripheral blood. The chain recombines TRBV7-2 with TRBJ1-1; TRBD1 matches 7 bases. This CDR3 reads CASSFGTEGTEAFF. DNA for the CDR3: TGTGCCAGCAGCTTTGGGACAGAGGGCACTGAAGCTTTCTTT.